This T cell receptor (beta chain) was identified during a study of T cells in Graves' hyperthyroidism and ophthalmopathy. Study outcomes and limitations: Most thyroid clonotypes expanded above 0.001 were also detected in blood.

Amplified TCR beta CDR3 regions derived from RNA transcripts. Researchers ran a first-round RT-PCR on the TCR CDR3 using the HTBI primer set. TCRdb processed the multiplex PCR reads anew with MiXCR; each CDR3 protein has one entry. The sample contains 400,000 or so distinct CDR3 sequences, more than 14% of which appear only once. The CDR3 length is 16 residues. The germline V and J ends were trimmed by 6 bases and 0 bases, with 17 bases remaining between them. The germline V gene encodes CDR1 MDHEN and CDR2 SYDVKM. This clonotype has a count of ten or more. Its antigen is unidentified. Researchers barred patients who had uncontrolled infection, other autoimmune disease, pregnancy or lactation.

The chain uses TRBV28 and TRBJ1-1, with D perhaps TRBD1 (5 bases). Source material: blood. The receptor's source is a woman between 25 and 40 years old with Graves' ophthalmopathy. The CDR3 sequence: CASSPRGSPVNTEAFF. The CDR3 DNA sequence: TGTGCCAGCAGCCCTCGGGGGTCTCCTGTGAACACTGAAGCTTTCTTT.